This TCR beta chain comes out of a study of T cell repertoires in cytomegalovirus infection. Trimming shortened V by 2 bases and J by 1 base, and 9 bases separated the two germline ends. The CDR3 has 15 amino acids. CDR1 is MNHEY and CDR2 is SVGEGT in the germline V gene. TCRdb reprocessed the reads with MiXCR, giving one entry per CDR3 protein. This sample has 360,000 or so distinct CDR3 sequences, with approximately 35% found just once. This clonotype was picked up many times. Its specificity is unknown. Study conclusions and caveats: CMV-specific TCR beta clonotypes restricted by HLA-C dominated the ex vivo response.

V gene TRBV6-2 or TRBV6-3 combines with J gene TRBJ2-1; D is perhaps TRBD1 (6 bases). Sequencing used cultured PBMCs, obtained from culture after CMV antigen stimulation. The clonotype was recovered from a human donor in good health (CMV status not recorded). Some clones in this sample may be carry-over from other donors' samples. The CDR3 sequence is CASSYPRGSYNEQFF. CDR3 nucleotide sequence: TGTGCCAGCAGTTACCCCAGGGGATCCTACAATGAGCAGTTCTTC.